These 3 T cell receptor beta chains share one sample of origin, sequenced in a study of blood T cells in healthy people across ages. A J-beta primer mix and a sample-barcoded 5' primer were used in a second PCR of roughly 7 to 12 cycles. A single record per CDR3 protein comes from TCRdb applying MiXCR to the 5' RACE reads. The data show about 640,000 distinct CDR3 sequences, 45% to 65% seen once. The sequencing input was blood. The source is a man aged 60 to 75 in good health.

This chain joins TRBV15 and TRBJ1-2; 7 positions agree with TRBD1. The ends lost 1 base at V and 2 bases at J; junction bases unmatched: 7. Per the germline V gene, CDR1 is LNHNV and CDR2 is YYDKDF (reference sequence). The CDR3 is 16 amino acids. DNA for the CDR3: TGTGCCACCAGCAGAGCATTTGGGACAGCCAACTATGGCTACACCTTC. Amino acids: CATSRAFGTANYGYTF. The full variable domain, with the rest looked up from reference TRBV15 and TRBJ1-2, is DAMVIQNPRYQVTQFGKPVTLSCSQTLNHNVMYWYQQKSSQAPKLLFHYYDKDFNNEADTPDNFQSRRPNTSFCFLDIRSPGLGDTAMYLCATSRAFGTANYGYTFGSGTRLTVV.

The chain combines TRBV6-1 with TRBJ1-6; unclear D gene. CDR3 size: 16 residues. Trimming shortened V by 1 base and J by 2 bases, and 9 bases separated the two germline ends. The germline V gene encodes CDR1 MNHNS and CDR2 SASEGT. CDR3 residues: CASSEGPITYNSPLHF. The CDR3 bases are TGTGCCAGCAGTGAAGGGCCGATCACCTATAATTCACCCCTCCACTTT.

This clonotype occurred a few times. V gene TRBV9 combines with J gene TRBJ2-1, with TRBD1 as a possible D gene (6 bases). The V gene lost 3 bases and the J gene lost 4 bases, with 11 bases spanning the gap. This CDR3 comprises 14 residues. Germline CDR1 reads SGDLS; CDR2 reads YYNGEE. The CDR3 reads CASSAEQGYNEQFF. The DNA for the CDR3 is TGTGCCAGCAGCGCCGAACAGGGTTACAATGAGCAGTTCTTC.